The 18 T cell receptor beta chains below all came from one sample that was sequenced in a study of identical twins. TCRdb fed the 5' RACE reads into MiXCR, producing one record per CDR3 protein. The sample yields over 500,000 distinct CDR3 sequences, approximately 22% seen once. The same data also went into a second study, on T cells expressing NK-cell markers.

Sequencing was performed on CD4+ T cells sorted from blood. The origin of the receptors is a woman under 30 in good health.

This clonotype has a single count. The gene calls are TRBV3-1 and TRBJ2-3; 13 nucleotides line up with TRBD2. Trimming at V came to 5 bases and at J to 2 bases, leaving 10 bases not matched to a gene. The CDR3 is 18 residues long. Germline lookup yields CDR1 LGHDT and CDR2 YNNKEL (reference sequence). The CDR3 protein is CASSETPGLAGYTDTQYF. As DNA, the CDR3 is TGTGCCAGCAGCGAAACCCCGGGACTAGCGGGGTACACAGATACGCAGTATTTT.

This clonotype was counted only a few times. J is TRBJ2-2 and V is TRBV7-2; D is possibly TRBD2 (7 bases). This CDR3 spans 14 amino acids. V was clipped by 8 bases and J by 6 bases, with 16 bases between them. The germline V gene has CDR1 SGHTA and CDR2 FQGNSA. The DNA for the CDR3 is TGTGCCAGCGGTACACAGGGAGGGGCCGGGGAGCTGTTTTTT. Translating gives CASGTQGGAGELFF.

The chain combines TRBV6-5 with TRBJ2-7, with a tentative D call TRBD2 (5 bases). V lost 0 bases to trimming and J lost 1 base, with 7 bases between them. CDR1 MNHEY and CDR2 SVGAGI come from the germline V gene. The CDR3 runs 14 residues. CDR3 coding DNA: TGTGCCAGCAGTTACTCATCGGGGTCCTACGAGCAGTACTTC. This translates into CASSYSSGSYEQYF.

This clonotype has only a few counts. The rearrangement uses TRBV7-9 and TRBJ1-1; 7 bases line up with TRBD1. The germline V gene encodes CDR1 SEHNR and CDR2 FQNEAQ (reference sequence). Trimming removed 5 bases from V and 1 base from J; junction bases left unmatched: 7. The CDR3 covers 15 residues. The CDR3 nucleotides are TGTGCCAGCAGCCCAGTGGACAGGCGGAACACTGAAGCTTTCTTT. This encodes CASSPVDRRNTEAFF.

V usage is TRBV19 and J usage is TRBJ2-2, with D perhaps given as TRBD1 or TRBD2 (5 bases each). V was clipped by 3 bases and J by 1 base, with 9 bases between them. The CDR3 is made up of 15 amino acids. CDR1 is LNHDA and CDR2 is SQIVND in the germline V gene (reference sequence). CDR3 protein: CASSMSGLNTGELFF. The CDR3, as DNA: TGTGCCAGTAGTATGTCGGGGCTGAACACCGGGGAGCTGTTTTTT. Full variable domain (outside the CDR3, taken from reference TRBV19 and TRBJ2-2): DGGITQSPKYLFRKEGQNVTLSCEQNLNHDAMYWYRQDPGQGLRLIYYSQIVNDFQKGDIAEGYSVSREKKESFPLTVTSAQKNPTAFYLCASSMSGLNTGELFFGEGSRLTVL.

CDR3 sequence (DNA): TGCGCCAGCTTAGGGACCTATAATTCACCCCTCCACTTT. Translated: CASLGTYNSPLHF. V usage is TRBV10-2 and J usage is TRBJ1-6, with D unresolved. The CDR3 consists of 13 residues. V dropped 8 bases and J dropped 2 bases, with 7 bases sitting between them. Per the germline V gene, CDR1 is WSHSY and CDR2 is SAAADI.

The chain is built from TRBV20-1 and TRBJ2-5; tentative D call: TRBD2 (5 bases). The ends were cut back, 5 bases at V and 5 bases at J, with 15 bases in the middle. The CDR3 contains 13 residues. Germline values: CDR1 DFQATT, CDR2 SNEGSKA (reference sequence). The DNA for the CDR3 is TGCAGTGCTGCCATGAGGGTAGTTGAGACCCAGTACTTC. Its translation is CSAAMRVVETQYF.

This clonotype was counted between two and nine times. The gene calls are TRBV7-2 and TRBJ2-5; tentatively, D is TRBD1 or TRBD2 (6 bases each). The CDR3 has 13 residues. V lost 5 bases, J lost 14 bases, and 21 bases lay in between. Germline V lookup: CDR1 SGHTA, CDR2 FQGNSA. Here the CDR3 reads CASSSLGGADSYF. In DNA, the CDR3 is TGTGCCAGCAGCAGTCTCGGGGGCGCGGATAGCTACTTC.

The chain is built from TRBV20-1 and TRBJ1-3, with a possible D match to TRBD1 (5 bases). Germline CDR1 reads DFQATT; CDR2 reads SNEGSKA (reference sequence). V lost 6 bases and J lost 8, with 20 bases in between. This CDR3 contains 14 residues. Here the CDR3 reads CSAAKPVQGDTIYF. CDR3 coding DNA: TGCAGTGCCGCAAAACCGGTTCAGGGAGACACCATATATTTT.

This chain connects TRBV15 to TRBJ2-2; D possibly corresponds to TRBD2 (5 bases). The CDR3 has 16 amino acids. The germline V gene has CDR1 LNHNV and CDR2 YYDKDF (reference sequence). V lost 3 bases, J lost 4 bases, and 15 bases lay in between. CDR3 residues: CATSRVLGSSTGELFF. The CDR3, as DNA: TGTGCCACCAGCAGGGTACTAGGTTCGAGCACCGGGGAGCTGTTTTTT.

This clonotype was observed at least ten times. The gene calls are TRBV7-2 and TRBJ2-1; D perhaps matches TRBD2 (5 bases). The CDR3 has 15 residues. Trimming took 4 bases from V and 3 from J, leaving 13 bases between them. CDR1 and CDR2 (germline): SGHTA, FQGNSA. The CDR3 here is CASSWFPDFYNEQFF. The DNA for the CDR3 is TGTGCCAGCAGCTGGTTTCCGGACTTCTACAATGAGCAGTTCTTC.

This clonotype was seen more than once but under ten times. The rearrangement uses TRBV20-1 and TRBJ2-7; perhaps TRBD2 as D (7 bases). The V end was cut by 3 bases, the J end by 6 bases, with 21 bases between. The CDR3 contains 15 residues. Per germline, CDR1 DFQATT and CDR2 SNEGSKA (reference sequence). CDR3 nucleotide sequence: TGCAGTGCTAGGTCCAAGGGGGGGGACCCGTCCGAGCAGTACTTC. It specifies CSARSKGGDPSEQYF.

The chain uses TRBV7-6 and TRBJ2-2, with a tentative D call TRBD2 (6 bases). With 1 base removed from V and 4 bases from J, the gap between germline ends came to 22 bases. Germline V gene data show CDR1 as SGHVS and CDR2 as FNYEAQ. The CDR3 runs 19 residues. The CDR3 DNA reads TGTGCCAGCAGCTTAGGAGCCCAAATACGGGAGCGTACCACCGGGGAGCTGTTTTTT. This sequence encodes CASSLGAQIRERTTGELFF.

This chain's CDR3 is CASSVGTSTGELFF. In DNA form, the CDR3 reads TGTGCCAGCAGCGTGGGTACGAGCACCGGGGAGCTGTTTTTT. This chain links TRBV9 with TRBJ2-2; D is undetermined. Trimming shortened V by 2 bases and J by 4 bases, and 9 bases separated the two germline ends. The CDR3 sequence is 14 residues long. The germline V gene encodes CDR1 SGDLS and CDR2 YYNGEE.

This clonotype was detected only a few times. The CDR3 loop reads CSAMGPISYEQYF. CDR3 in DNA: TGCAGTGCTATGGGCCCAATCTCCTACGAGCAGTACTTC. The chain links TRBV20-1 to TRBJ2-7; D gene uncertain. The CDR3 has 13 residues. Trimming removed 4 bases at V and 0 bases at J, with 10 bases between. The V gene's germline CDR1 is DFQATT and CDR2 SNEGSKA (reference sequence).

The chain couples TRBV27 to TRBJ2-2; maybe TRBD1 (5 bases). The length of the CDR3 is 14 residues. Looked up from germline, CDR1 is MNHEY and CDR2 is SMNVEV (reference sequence). V gave up 6 bases and J gave up 1 base, with 9 bases separating them. The DNA for the CDR3 is TGTGCCAGCAGGATACAGGTGAACACCGGGGAGCTGTTTTTT. The encoded protein is CASRIQVNTGELFF.

The chain is built from TRBV10-3 and TRBJ2-5; D is possibly TRBD1 (6 bases). With 0 bases removed from V and 4 bases from J, the gap between germline ends came to 15 bases. Germline V gene lookup returns CDR1 ENHRY and CDR2 SYGVKD. The CDR3 consists of 16 residues. The CDR3 spells CAISESREGVGETQYF. The CDR3 DNA is TGTGCCATCAGTGAGTCGCGTGAGGGGGTAGGAGAGACCCAGTACTTC.

The sample holds a few counts of this clonotype. The chain has TRBV5-1 and TRBJ1-1; 8 bases line up with TRBD1. This CDR3 spans 14 amino acids. V shed 5 bases, J shed 5 bases, and the junction held 8 bases outside the gene matches. Germline-derived CDR1 and CDR2 are SGHRS and YFSETQ. This CDR3 reads CASSIGQGGTEAFF. Written as DNA, the CDR3 is TGCGCCAGCAGTATCGGACAGGGTGGGACTGAAGCTTTCTTT.